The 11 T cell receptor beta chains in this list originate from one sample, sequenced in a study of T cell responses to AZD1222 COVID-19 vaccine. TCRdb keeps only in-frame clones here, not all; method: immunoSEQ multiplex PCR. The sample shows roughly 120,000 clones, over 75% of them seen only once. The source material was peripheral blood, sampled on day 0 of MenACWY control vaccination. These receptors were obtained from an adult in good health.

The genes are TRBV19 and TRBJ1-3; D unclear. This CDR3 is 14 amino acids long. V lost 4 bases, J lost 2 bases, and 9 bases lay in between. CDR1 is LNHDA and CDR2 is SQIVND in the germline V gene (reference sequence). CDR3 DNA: TGTGCCAGTAGTAGAGCGGTCACTGGAAACACCATATATTTT. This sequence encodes CASSRAVTGNTIYF.

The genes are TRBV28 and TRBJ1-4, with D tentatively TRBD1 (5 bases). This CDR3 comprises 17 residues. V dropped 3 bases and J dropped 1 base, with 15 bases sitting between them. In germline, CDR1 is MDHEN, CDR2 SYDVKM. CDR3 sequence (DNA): TGTGCCAGCAGTTTTGTGGGGCGGGGTTTAACTAATGAAAAACTGTTTTTT. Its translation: CASSFVGRGLTNEKLFF.

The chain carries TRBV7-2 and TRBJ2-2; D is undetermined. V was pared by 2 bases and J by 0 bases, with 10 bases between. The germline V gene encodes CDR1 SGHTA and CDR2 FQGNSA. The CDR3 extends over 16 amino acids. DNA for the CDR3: TGTGCCAGCAGCTTATCCCGTTTACCGAACACCGGGGAGCTGTTTTTT. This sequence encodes CASSLSRLPNTGELFF. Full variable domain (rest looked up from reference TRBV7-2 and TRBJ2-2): GAGVSQSPSNKVTEKGKDVELRCDPISGHTALYWYRQSLGQGLEFLIYFQGNSAPDKSGLPSDRFSAERTGGSVSTLTIQRTQQEDSAVYLCASSLSRLPNTGELFFGEGSRLTVL.

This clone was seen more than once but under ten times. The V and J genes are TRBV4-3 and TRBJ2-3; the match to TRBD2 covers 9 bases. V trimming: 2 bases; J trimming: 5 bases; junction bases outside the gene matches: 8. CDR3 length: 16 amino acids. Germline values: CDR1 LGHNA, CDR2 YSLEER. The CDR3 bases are TGCGCCAGCAGCCAAAGGGGCGGGGGGGCTAAAGATACGCAGTATTTT. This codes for CASSQRGGGAKDTQYF.

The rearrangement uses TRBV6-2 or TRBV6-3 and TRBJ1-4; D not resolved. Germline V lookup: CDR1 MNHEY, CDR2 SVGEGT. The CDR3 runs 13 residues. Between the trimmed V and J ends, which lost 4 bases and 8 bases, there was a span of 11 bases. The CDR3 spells CASSLSLGEKLFF. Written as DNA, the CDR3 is TGTGCCAGCAGTTTAAGTCTAGGGGAAAAACTGTTTTTT.

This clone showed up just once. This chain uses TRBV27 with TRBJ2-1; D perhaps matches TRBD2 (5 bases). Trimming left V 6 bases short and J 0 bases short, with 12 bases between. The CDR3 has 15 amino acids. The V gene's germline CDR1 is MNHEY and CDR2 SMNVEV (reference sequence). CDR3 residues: CASSRLSGSYNEQFF. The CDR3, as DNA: TGTGCCAGCAGCAGGTTGAGCGGCTCCTACAATGAGCAGTTCTTC.

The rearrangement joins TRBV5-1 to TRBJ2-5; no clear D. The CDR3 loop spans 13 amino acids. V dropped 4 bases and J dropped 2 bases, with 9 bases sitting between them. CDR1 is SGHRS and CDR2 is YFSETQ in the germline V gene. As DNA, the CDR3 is TGCGCCAGCAGCAACCCTAGGCAAGAGACCCAGTACTTC. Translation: CASSNPRQETQYF.

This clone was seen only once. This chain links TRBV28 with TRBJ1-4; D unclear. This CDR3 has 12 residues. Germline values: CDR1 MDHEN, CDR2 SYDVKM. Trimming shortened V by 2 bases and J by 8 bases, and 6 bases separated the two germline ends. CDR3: CASSLDREKLFF. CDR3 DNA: TGTGCCAGCAGTTTAGATAGGGAAAAACTGTTTTTT.

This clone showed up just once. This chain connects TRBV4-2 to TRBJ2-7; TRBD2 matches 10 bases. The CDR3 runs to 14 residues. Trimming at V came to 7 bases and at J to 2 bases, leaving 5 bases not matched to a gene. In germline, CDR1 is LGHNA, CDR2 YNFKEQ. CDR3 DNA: TGTGCCAGCAAGGCAGCGGGGGGGCCCTACGAGCAGTACTTC. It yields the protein CASKAAGGPYEQYF.

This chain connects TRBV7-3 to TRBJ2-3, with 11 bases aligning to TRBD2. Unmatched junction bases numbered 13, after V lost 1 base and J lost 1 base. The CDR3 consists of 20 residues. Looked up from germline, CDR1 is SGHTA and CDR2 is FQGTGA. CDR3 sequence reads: CASSLKPSGGFPRGTDTQYF. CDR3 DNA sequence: TGTGCCAGCAGCTTAAAACCTAGCGGGGGGTTCCCCCGGGGCACAGATACGCAGTATTTT.

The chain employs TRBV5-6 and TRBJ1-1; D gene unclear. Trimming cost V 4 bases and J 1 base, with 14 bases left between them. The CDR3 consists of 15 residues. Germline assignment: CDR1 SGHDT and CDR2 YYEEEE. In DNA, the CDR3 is TGTGCCAGCAGCCCTAGGACGGTGGGGAACACTGAAGCTTTCTTT. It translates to CASSPRTVGNTEAFF.